This T cell receptor (beta chain) was sequenced in a study of blood T cell repertoires in COVID-19. Background on the study: Acute and convalescent COVID-19 specimens originated in the United States, Italy and Spain. PBMCs, B-cell-depleted T cells, or T cells were the source of the cDNA or gDNA that made up the material.

Participants were aged roughly 18 to 89 years, lived in 20 to 30 US areas, and enrolled virtually. Authors' methods: Reference gene primers were amplified, and this amplification served to estimate nucleated cell counts. Clones were read by immunoSEQ multiplex PCR, and TCRdb kept only the in-frame ones, dropping some. The D gene and trimming were derived from the DNA, and the V and J assignments and clone size from that table. The sample yields hundreds of thousands of clones, approximately 90% seen once. This clone was found a few times. The V end was cut by 7 bases, the J end by 0 bases, with 7 bases between. CDR1 is LNHNV, CDR2 YYDKDF, per germline (reference sequence). This CDR3 has 13 residues.

This receptor was identified in a woman aged 35 to 49 with acute COVID-19. Sequenced sample: PBMCs or T cells enriched from blood (not recorded which). The V call is TRBV15, the J call TRBJ1-3, with unresolved D. The CDR3 is CATTASSGNTIYF. CDR3 sequence (DNA): TGTGCCACCACCGCGAGCTCTGGAAACACCATATATTTT.